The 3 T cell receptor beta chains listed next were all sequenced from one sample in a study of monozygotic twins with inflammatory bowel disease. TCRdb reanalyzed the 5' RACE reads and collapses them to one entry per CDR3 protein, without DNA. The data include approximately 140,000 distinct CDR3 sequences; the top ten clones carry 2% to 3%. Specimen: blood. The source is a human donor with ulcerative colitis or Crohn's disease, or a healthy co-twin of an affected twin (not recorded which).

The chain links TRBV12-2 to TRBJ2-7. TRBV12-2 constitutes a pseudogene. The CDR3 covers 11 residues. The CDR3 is CASRLMREQYF.

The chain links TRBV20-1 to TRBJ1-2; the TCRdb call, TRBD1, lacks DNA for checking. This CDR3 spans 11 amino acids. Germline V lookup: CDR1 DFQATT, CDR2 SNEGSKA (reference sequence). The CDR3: CSATPREGYTF.

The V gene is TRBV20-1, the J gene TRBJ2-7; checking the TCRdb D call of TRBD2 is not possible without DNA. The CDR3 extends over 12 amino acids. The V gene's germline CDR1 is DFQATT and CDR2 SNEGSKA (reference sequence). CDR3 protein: CSARGLAYEQYF.